This entry describes one T cell receptor (beta chain). This clone was counted a few times. The antigen this receptor binds is unknown. Base-call qualities are not available, and no considerably larger clone is one nucleotide away. These data are taken from a study of beta chain features in type 1 diabetes listed by TCRdb under 2018. At the level of the whole study: Mean age, gender distribution, total cell number and subset yield were not different between patients and healthy donors. Whereas all 30 or so donors provided naive and central memory subsets, regulatory and stem cell-like memory subsets were isolated from just 8 patients and roughly 8 healthy donors. A total of roughly 98,000,000 sorted cells were examined across all samples, and RNA yield correlated strongly with the number of cells per subset. In the study, recently diagnosed type 1 diabetes patients and matched healthy donors were compared on the TCRB repertoires of their sorted circulating CD4+ T cell subsets.

Points the paper makes about the study in general: Shorter templates might be favored by PCR, yet because patient and control samples were amplified and corrected together, any such skew would affect both groups equally. Because cDNA was sequenced instead of genomic DNA, activated cells with high expression could be over-represented, although the groups did not differ in activation or CD3 levels. Naive, central memory and regulatory TCRB repertoires appeared more similar among patients than among healthy donors. At VDJ recombination sites, patients with type 1 diabetes made fewer insertions and deleted more nucleotides, a pattern implying thymic rearrangement abnormalities. In all four CD4+ subsets, TCRB CDR3 length was moderately but significantly shorter in type 1 diabetes patients. Because small numbers of individuals were included in the HLA sub-analyses, any influence of HLA type on TCRB rearrangement was left unresolved.

The CDR3 goes from the cysteine to the phenylalanine over 14 residues. The CDR3 DNA has 42 bases and is translated from base 1. From a lookup of the germline V gene, CDR1 and CDR2 are SGHAT and FQNNGV. Between the V and J ends, shortened by 1 base and 1 base respectively, the junction contains 7 bases. From each donor, a single peripheral blood sample of about 110 mL on average was drawn into heparinised tubes. A BD FACSAria II and a panel including CD45RO, CCR7, CD25, CD127, CD95 and CD27 were used to sort naive, central memory, regulatory and stem cell-like memory CD4+ T cells. All sorted populations exceeded 95% purity. Right away, PBMCs were isolated by Lymphoprep density gradient centrifugation and were stained directly, with no culture step. To minimize batch effects, samples were stained and sorted in pairs, one healthy donor with one patient per experiment. All of the isolated RNA was reverse transcribed with the High Capacity cDNA Reverse Transcription Kit, so expressed TCRB transcripts were sequenced. Naive, central memory and regulatory T cell samples underwent deep immunoSEQ sequencing, averaging about 3.5 million total reads per sample. Sorted cells were lysed in RLT buffer and RNA was extracted with DNase-treated RNeasy Micro or Mini kits, depending on cell number. To prevent cross-contamination, each cell subset was processed individually, whereas patient and healthy donor samples were processed jointly. TCRB sequences were amplified from cDNA with the immunoSEQ multiplex PCR, producing 87-bp fragments spanning the CDR3 region. The amplicons were sequenced using the Illumina HiSeq platform. Processing in the source paper ran as follows. Synthetic template baselines were used to correct PCR bias computationally, reads within Hamming distance 2 were collapsed, and singletons that could not be merged were discarded. Reads were aligned to IMGT to assign V, D and J genes, CDR3 length, and insertions or deletions at six rearrangement sites. Within each subset, clonotype counts were normalized to the number of sorted cells before true diversity and Gini coefficients were calculated with the tcR R package. The overlap coefficient, calculated on TCRB nucleotide sequences, was used to quantify repertoire sharing. TCRdb holds this immuneACCESS table with in-frame rearrangements only. Some clones are missing; in checked studies, unresolved V genes explain under half, and the rest has no known cause. Clonal size and the V and J genes are those of that table, whereas D and trimming came from the DNA. This sample has about 320,000 clones in its table, and around 15% of those were observed once. The ten largest clonotypes hold about 6.7% of the sample.

This TCR was sampled from a man aged 25 to 40 in good health. Sequencing was carried out using central memory CD4+ T cells from blood. In this chain, TRBV11-2 is recombined with TRBJ1-1, and possibly TRBD1, on 5 matching bases. The sequenced DNA is TGTGCCAGCAGCTTAGGACAGCAGAACACTGAAGCTTTCTTT. It translates as CASSLGQQNTEAFF.